These 32 T cell receptor beta chains were all obtained from the same sample, sequenced in a study of cytomegalovirus exposure and HLA in healthy donors (dated 2017 in TCRdb). Libraries came from the immunoSEQ multiplex PCR assay. TCRdb stores this immuneACCESS table with in-frame sequences only. Part of the clones is absent; in the studies checked, under half of the shortfall reflects unresolved V genes, and no reason is known for the rest. In all, the sample holds tens of thousands of clones, and under 95% of those were seen once. The ten largest account for 3% to 4% of the sample. Sequenced material: PBMCs. The origin of the receptors is a woman aged 25-40 years in good health and CMV-seronegative.

V gene TRBV12-5 combines with J gene TRBJ1-2; D gene ambiguous. The CDR3 extends over 15 amino acids. Between the trimmed V and J ends, which lost 3 bases and 6 bases, there was a span of 17 bases. Germline loops: CDR1 LGHNT, CDR2 FRNRAP. The CDR3 nucleotides are TGTGCTAGTGGTTTATCGGTAGAAGAAAAAAATGGCTACACCTTC. It specifies CASGLSVEEKNGYTF. Full variable domain (outside the CDR3, taken from reference TRBV12-5 and TRBJ1-2): DARVTQTPRHKVTEMGQEVTMRCQPILGHNTVFWYRQTMMQGLELLAYFRNRAPLDDSGMPKDRFSAEMPDATLATLKIQPSEPRDSAVYFCASGLSVEEKNGYTFGSGTRLTVV.

This clone was observed a single time. The rearrangement uses TRBV6-1 and TRBJ1-1, with a weak D call TRBD1 (5 bases). The CDR3 spans 13 residues. Trimming removed 5 bases from V and 7 bases from J, with 14 bases in between. Per germline, CDR1 MNHNS and CDR2 SASEGT. CDR3 sequence: CASSQGQKDEAFF. The CDR3 coding sequence is TGTGCCAGCAGTCAAGGACAAAAGGATGAAGCTTTCTTT.

The V gene is TRBV7-9, the J gene TRBJ2-7; TRBD2 aligns across 11 bases. The length of the CDR3 is 15 residues. Per germline, CDR1 SEHNR and CDR2 FQNEAQ (reference sequence). V trimming: 2 bases; J trimming: 3 bases; junction bases outside the gene matches: 3. CDR3 residues: CASSLNLAGGYEQYF. In DNA, the CDR3 is TGTGCCAGCAGCTTAAACCTAGCGGGGGGCTACGAGCAGTACTTC. Full variable domain (outside the CDR3, taken from reference TRBV7-9 and TRBJ2-7): DTGVSQNPRHKITKRGQNVTFRCDPISEHNRLYWYRQTLGQGPEFLTYFQNEAQLEKSRLLSDRFSAERPKGSFSTLEIQRTEQGDSAMYLCASSLNLAGGYEQYFGPGTRLTVT.

This clone has more than one count but fewer than ten. V is TRBV18 and J is TRBJ1-6, with D possibly TRBD1 on 5 matching bases. The V gene lost 3 bases and the J gene lost 7 bases, with 13 bases spanning the gap. The germline V gene encodes CDR1 KGHSH and CDR2 LQKENI. The CDR3 runs 15 residues. The CDR3, as DNA: TGTGCCAGCTCACCTCCGGACGGGGGGAATTCACCCCTCCACTTT. Its protein product is CASSPPDGGNSPLHF.

The V gene is TRBV27, the J gene TRBJ1-4, with D possibly TRBD1 on 5 matching bases. Germline V gene data show CDR1 as MNHEY and CDR2 as SMNVEV (reference sequence). The length of the CDR3 is 15 residues. With 1 base removed from V and 5 bases from J, the gap between germline ends came to 11 bases. CDR3 loop: CASSLWGRPNEKLFF. The CDR3, as DNA: TGTGCCAGCAGTTTATGGGGCCGCCCGAATGAAAAACTGTTTTTT.

The chain couples TRBV9 to TRBJ2-3; D might be TRBD2 (6 bases). V lost 2 bases and J 0 bases, leaving 13 bases between the germline ends. Germline CDR1 reads SGDLS; CDR2 reads YYNGEE. This CDR3 is built from 16 residues. CDR3 amino acids: CASSVGGALSTDTQYF. The CDR3 DNA is TGTGCCAGCAGCGTGGGCGGGGCCCTCAGCACAGATACGCAGTATTTT.

This chain connects TRBV6-9 to TRBJ2-7; D possibly corresponds to TRBD1 (5 bases). V gave up 6 bases and J gave up 6 bases, with 12 bases separating them. CDR3 length equals 12 residues. Germline CDR1 is MNHGY and CDR2 is SVAAGI. CDR3 in amino acids: CASRQTGGEQYF. DNA for the CDR3: TGTGCCAGCAGGCAAACAGGTGGCGAGCAGTACTTC.

The rearrangement links TRBV25-1 to TRBJ2-5, with D possibly TRBD1 on 6 matching bases. The V end lost 1 base, the J end lost 1 base, and 13 bases lay between the germline ends. Germline CDR1 and CDR2: MGHDK and SYGVNS. The CDR3 contains 16 residues. The chain's CDR3 is CASSELLGRGQETQYF. CDR3 nucleotides: TGTGCCAGCAGTGAATTATTGGGCAGGGGCCAAGAGACCCAGTACTTC. The full variable domain, completed using reference TRBV25-1 and TRBJ2-5, is EADIYQTPRYLVIGTGKKITLECSQTMGHDKMYWYQQDPGMELHLIHYSYGVNSTEKGDLSSESTVSRIRTEHFPLTLESARPSHTSQYLCASSELLGRGQETQYFGPGTRLLVL.

The chain is built from TRBV21-1 and TRBJ1-1; the table's D call, TRBD1, was not checked against the DNA. TRBV21-1 is a known pseudogene. The CDR3 length is 12 residues. CDR3 in amino acids: CARRGQNTEAFF. CDR3 in DNA: TGTGCCAGGAGAGGACAGAACACTGAAGCTTTCTTT.

The chain carries TRBV5-1 and TRBJ2-4; 9 positions agree with TRBD2. CDR3 length equals 16 residues. V shed 4 bases, J shed 8 bases, and the junction held 13 bases outside the gene matches. Germline assignment: CDR1 SGHRS and CDR2 YFSETQ. CDR3 region: CASSTTPSGVSHIQYF. CDR3 sequence (DNA): TGCGCCAGCAGCACCACGCCTAGCGGGGTGAGCCACATTCAGTACTTC.

This sequence joins TRBV5-1 and TRBJ1-2, with TRBD1 matching over 9 bases. Germline V lookup: CDR1 SGHRS, CDR2 YFSETQ. The CDR3 consists of 17 residues. Losses at the gene ends were 0 bases for V and 8 bases for J; bases not matched to a gene: 14. The CDR3: CASSLAPGQGSLGGYTF. CDR3 nucleotides: TGCGCCAGCAGCTTGGCCCCGGGACAGGGCTCTTTGGGGGGCTACACCTTC.

The rearrangement uses TRBV27 and TRBJ1-3, with no clear D. The CDR3 consists of 15 residues. The V and J ends lost 5 bases and 1 base respectively, with 12 bases between them. Germline-derived CDR1 and CDR2 are MNHEY and SMNVEV (reference sequence). The CDR3 sequence is CASSPRFGSGNTIYF. CDR3 sequence (DNA): TGTGCCAGCAGTCCCCGCTTCGGGTCTGGAAACACCATATATTTT.

The CDR3: CASSLDQVAGQPQHF. The CDR3 region has the DNA TGCGCCAGCAGCTTGGATCAGGTGGCAGGGCAGCCCCAGCATTTT. The rearrangement joins TRBV5-1 to TRBJ1-5; TRBD1 might be the D (5 bases). Germline-derived CDR1 and CDR2 are SGHRS and YFSETQ. The CDR3 loop spans 15 amino acids. Trimming stripped 0 bases from V and 7 bases from J, with 14 bases between.

The J gene is TRBJ2-5, the V gene TRBV13; TRBD2 agrees at 8 bases. Germline V lookup: CDR1 PRHDT, CDR2 FYEKMQ (reference sequence). The ends lost 1 base at V and 4 bases at J; junction bases unmatched: 5. This CDR3 is built from 15 residues. The CDR3, as DNA: TGTGCCAGCAGCTTAGAACTAGCGGTCCGAGAGACCCAGTACTTC. This encodes CASSLELAVRETQYF.

This chain links TRBV6-4 with TRBJ2-1; D is ambiguous. CDR3 size: 16 residues. Trimming took off 0 bases at V and 0 bases at J, with 9 bases between the two ends. The V gene's germline CDR1 is MRHNA and CDR2 SNTAGT. The CDR3 DNA reads as TGTGCCAGCAGTGACTCGAGCGAAGCCTCCTACAATGAGCAGTTCTTC. Translated: CASSDSSEASYNEQFF.

This chain joins TRBV7-7 and TRBJ2-5; 7 bases fit TRBD1. The V gene's germline CDR1 is SSHAT and CDR2 FNYEAQ (reference sequence). J gave up 5 bases and V 1 base, and 10 bases lay outside the gene matches. The CDR3 sequence is 16 residues long. CDR3 bases: TGTGCCAGCAGCTTAGAGGGGACAGCCGCTTCCGAGACCCAGTACTTC. Protein sequence: CASSLEGTAASETQYF. The entire variable domain, with the rest obtained from reference TRBV7-7 and TRBJ2-5, is as follows: GAGVSQSPRYKVTKRGQDVTLRCDPISSHATLYWYQQALGQGPEFLTYFNYEAQPDKSGLPSDRFSAERPEGSISTLTIQRTEQRDSAMYRCASSLEGTAASETQYFGPGTRLLVL.

This chain uses TRBV28 with TRBJ2-1; 8 bases fit TRBD1. Germline V gives CDR1 MDHEN, CDR2 SYDVKM. Trimming removed 3 bases from V and 3 bases from J; junction bases left unmatched: 7. The CDR3 covers 16 residues. Here the CDR3 reads CASSFGVGTGYNEQFF. In DNA form, the CDR3 reads TGTGCCAGCAGTTTCGGTGTGGGGACAGGCTACAATGAGCAGTTCTTC.

This clone has only a few counts. The V call is TRBV28, the J call TRBJ1-5; 10 bases fit TRBD1. The CDR3 totals 15 residues. Germline-derived CDR1 and CDR2 are MDHEN and SYDVKM. The ends lost 3 bases at V and 5 bases at J; junction bases unmatched: 4. CDR3 residues: CASSFGDRGYQPQHF. CDR3 DNA: TGTGCCAGCAGTTTCGGGGACAGGGGTTATCAGCCCCAGCATTTT.

The rearrangement joins TRBV7-9 to TRBJ2-3; 8 bases agree with TRBD1. J gave up 2 bases and V 10 bases, and 11 bases lay outside the gene matches. The CDR3 spans 15 residues. Germline V CDR1 and CDR2: SEHNR, FQNEAQ (reference sequence). The DNA of the CDR3 is TGTGCCACTCTTGGACAGGGCCTAACCACAGATACGCAGTATTTT. This codes for CATLGQGLTTDTQYF.

The chain has TRBV6-5 and TRBJ1-4, with D possibly matching TRBD1 (6 bases). Per the germline V gene, CDR1 is MNHEY and CDR2 is SVGAGI. Trimming pared 6 bases from V and 4 bases from J, leaving 12 bases between. The CDR3 extends over 14 amino acids. The CDR3 region is CASRPGTLNEKLFF. CDR3 coding DNA: TGTGCCAGCAGACCCGGGACACTTAATGAAAAACTGTTTTTT.

The DNA for the CDR3 is TGTGCCAGCGGCGGTGGGGGGTCCCCTCTCGGCGAGCAGTACTTC. It yields the protein CASGGGGSPLGEQYF. The chain employs TRBV28 and TRBJ2-7, with D maybe TRBD2 (6 bases). This CDR3 region has 15 residues. The V gene lost 8 bases and the J gene lost 6 bases, with 23 bases spanning the gap. Looked up from germline, CDR1 is MDHEN and CDR2 is SYDVKM. The full variable domain, rest sourced from reference TRBV28 and TRBJ2-7, is DVKVTQSSRYLVKRTGEKVFLECVQDMDHENMFWYRQDPGLGLRLIYFSYDVKMKEKGDIPEGYSVSREKKERFSLILESASTNQTSMYLCASGGGGSPLGEQYFGPGTRLTVT.

In this sample, this clone turned up once. V is TRBV10-3 and J is TRBJ2-2, with TRBD1 as a possible D gene (6 bases). Germline CDR1 is ENHRY and CDR2 is SYGVKD. The CDR3 sequence is 15 residues long. Trimming took off 0 bases at V and 3 bases at J, with 8 bases between the two ends. CDR3 region: CAISESGADTGELFF. The CDR3, as DNA: TGTGCCATCAGTGAGTCGGGGGCGGACACCGGGGAGCTGTTTTTT.

The V gene is TRBV9, the J gene TRBJ2-1; TRBD2 aligns across 10 bases. Germline V gene lookup returns CDR1 SGDLS and CDR2 YYNGEE. V shed 0 bases and J 7 bases; nucleotides not matched to a gene: 4. The CDR3 spans 15 residues. This CDR3 reads CASSVEGLATNEQFF. In DNA, the CDR3 is TGTGCCAGCAGCGTAGAGGGACTAGCGACTAATGAGCAGTTCTTC.

V gene TRBV18 combines with J gene TRBJ1-2; possible D gene TRBD1, 5 bases. Germline V CDR1 and CDR2: KGHSH, LQKENI. This CDR3 region has 13 residues. V was shortened by 6 bases and J by 6 bases, with 14 bases between the two germline ends. The CDR3 nucleotides are TGTGCCAGCTCTCTCGGACAAGACAATGGCTACACCTTC. This encodes CASSLGQDNGYTF. The entire variable domain, with the rest obtained from reference TRBV18 and TRBJ1-2, is as follows: NAGVMQNPRHLVRRRGQEARLRCSPMKGHSHVYWYRQLPEEGLKFMVYLQKENIIDESGMPKERFSAEFPKEGPSILRIQQVVRGDSAAYFCASSLGQDNGYTFGSGTRLTVV.

V and J are TRBV7-9 and TRBJ1-5; tentative D call: TRBD1 (6 bases). There are 15 residues in the CDR3. V lost 1 base, J lost 4 bases, and 11 bases lay in between. The V gene's germline CDR1 is SEHNR and CDR2 FQNEAQ (reference sequence). The CDR3 here is CASSLDRTENQPQHF. The CDR3 DNA reads as TGTGCCAGCAGCTTAGACCGGACAGAAAATCAGCCCCAGCATTTT.

The chain uses TRBV27 and TRBJ1-1; possibly TRBD1 for D (5 bases). The CDR3 has 13 amino acids. The germline gives CDR1 MNHEY, CDR2 SMNVEV (reference sequence). Trimming shortened V by 6 bases and J by 4 bases, and 12 bases separated the two germline ends. The CDR3 sequence: CASSGQYGTEAFF. DNA of the CDR3: TGTGCCAGCAGCGGACAATACGGCACTGAAGCTTTCTTT.

In its sample, this clone was seen once. The chain couples TRBV5-8 to TRBJ2-2, with TRBD1 as a possible D gene (5 bases). The CDR3 loop spans 17 amino acids. The germline V gene has CDR1 SGHTS and CDR2 YDEGEE. The V end lost 4 bases, the J end lost 3 bases, and 19 bases lay between the germline ends. For the CDR3, the DNA is TGTGCCAGCAGCACTTCTTGGGCAGGGTTTGACACCGGGGAGCTGTTTTTT. As protein: CASSTSWAGFDTGELFF.

The gene calls are TRBV7-9 and TRBJ2-7, with unresolved D. Trimming stripped 5 bases from V and 3 bases from J, with 17 bases between. Germline V gene data show CDR1 as SEHNR and CDR2 as FQNEAQ (reference sequence). The CDR3 has 15 amino acids. CDR3 region: CASSPIGKSYYEQYF. CDR3 coding DNA: TGTGCCAGCAGCCCGATCGGTAAAAGCTACTACGAGCAGTACTTC. Full variable domain (outside the CDR3, taken from reference TRBV7-9 and TRBJ2-7): DTGVSQNPRHKITKRGQNVTFRCDPISEHNRLYWYRQTLGQGPEFLTYFQNEAQLEKSRLLSDRFSAERPKGSFSTLEIQRTEQGDSAMYLCASSPIGKSYYEQYFGPGTRLTVT.

The chain links TRBV6-1 to TRBJ2-7; TRBD1 is a possible D gene (6 bases). This CDR3 region has 13 residues. Germline CDR1 is MNHNS and CDR2 is SASEGT. V was pared by 11 bases and J by 0 bases, with 14 bases between. The CDR3 sequence is CAAGTGTSYEQYF. The CDR3 nucleotides read TGTGCCGCCGGAACAGGGACCTCCTACGAGCAGTACTTC.

V usage is TRBV18 and J usage is TRBJ1-2; TRBD1 aligns across 10 bases. V shed 3 bases, J shed 4 bases, and the junction held 5 bases outside the gene matches. Germline loops: CDR1 KGHSH, CDR2 LQKENI. The CDR3 has 15 residues. The CDR3 sequence: CASSPGQGVRYGYTF. As DNA, the CDR3 is TGTGCCAGCTCACCTGGACAGGGGGTACGCTATGGCTACACCTTC.

The chain links TRBV5-6 to TRBJ1-3; 8 bases line up with TRBD1. This CDR3 comprises 18 residues. The trim removed 2 bases at V and 3 bases at J, leaving 13 bases unmatched. Per the germline V gene, CDR1 is SGHDT and CDR2 is YYEEEE. The CDR3 spells CASSFLDRVTGFGNTIYF. The CDR3 nucleotides read TGTGCCAGCAGCTTTCTGGACAGGGTGACTGGCTTTGGAAACACCATATATTTT.

V usage is TRBV2 and J usage is TRBJ2-5; 9 bases are a match to TRBD2. Germline loops: CDR1 SNHLY, CDR2 FYNNEI. The CDR3 has 14 residues. The trim removed 1 base at V and 4 bases at J, leaving 1 base unmatched. CDR3 loop: CASSEGSGGETQYF. CDR3 bases: TGTGCCAGCAGTGAAGGTAGCGGGGGAGAGACCCAGTACTTC. Together with reference TRBV2 and TRBJ2-5, the CDR3 gives the full variable domain: EPEVTQTPSHQVTQMGQEVILRCVPISNHLYFYWYRQILGQKVEFLVSFYNNEISEKSEIFDDQFSVERPDGSNFTLKIRSTKLEDSAMYFCASSEGSGGETQYFGPGTRLLVL.